The present entry profiles one T cell receptor beta chain with its context. Its antigen specificity is not known. There are no base qualities to consult, and no much larger clone falls within one base. Each collaborating institution followed its own protocols to collect whole blood in K2EDTA tubes. For TCRbeta analysis, collaborator samples were shipped as frozen whole blood, as isolated PBMCs, or as DNA extracted from either sample type. TCRbeta CDR3 regions were amplified from genomic DNA using the immunoSEQ Assay, a bias-controlled multiplex PCR. On the authors' methods: Within the assay, amplification of reference gene primers was used to estimate how many nucleated cells each sample contained. To quantify the absolute abundance of each unique TCRbeta CDR3 rearrangement, sequence reads were collapsed and filtered. For each sample, productive Simpson clonality was calculated by taking the square root of Simpson's diversity index across productive rearrangements. This immuneACCESS table, as held by TCRdb, lists in-frame sequences with V and J called but not all clones. Of the missing ones, under half trace to an unresolved V gene in checked studies; the others have no known cause. That table supplies the V and J calls and clone size; D and trimming were determined from the DNA. In all, the sample holds roughly 250,000 clones, and 81% of those were seen once. Clones ranked in the top ten supply just under 3% of the sample.

The cysteine opens and the phenylalanine closes a CDR3 of 16 amino acids. The sequence is cut down to CDR3 DNA, 48 bases in frame from base 1. The germline ends are 18 bases apart after V is trimmed by 10 bases and J by 0 bases. Sequences ENHRY (CDR1) and SYGVKD (CDR2) are obtained from the germline V gene. The data are from a study of blood T cell repertoires in COVID-19 (dated by TCRdb to 2019 to 2021). About the investigation overall: Samples covering the acute and convalescent phases of COVID-19 were provided by collaborators in the United States, Italy and Spain. The prospective study material was composed of cDNA or gDNA derived from T cells, B-cell-depleted T cells, or PBMCs. Subjects who had been exposed to COVID-19, were actively infected with it, or had recovered from it provided the deeply sampled blood TCRbeta repertoires that made up the dataset. The repertoires were made available in a free public database intended to serve as a resource for research on the immune response to SARS-CoV-2. Samples were obtained from the ongoing ImmuneRACE study (first 160 participants) and from about 1,300 subjects provided by 6 global collaborators. The sample metadata nearly always contained a de-identified subject ID, COVID-19 status, age in years and sex. Where available, HLA class I and class II types were obtained from metadata supplied by the sample provider rather than from assay-based typing.

General findings and caveats noted by the study authors: The quantity of clinical and demographic metadata differed by source and by participant and was supplied without curation.

Source material: peripheral blood. The V and J segments used are TRBV10-3 and TRBJ1-4, with the D gene not clear enough to name. This clonotype originated in a woman in her sixties or seventies with active or convalescent COVID-19. CDR3 sequence: CATTTRPGATNEKLFF. The nucleotide sequence reads TGTGCCACCACGACTAGGCCCGGCGCAACTAATGAAAAACTGTTTTTT.